Sequencing of this T cell receptor beta chain was carried out in a study of shared clonotypes between healthy human individuals. Study observations and caveats: Clonotype sharing across donors was expected to vary with sequencing depth.

In germline, CDR1 is SNHLY, CDR2 FYNNEI. The J segment lost 7 bases and the V segment lost 4 bases, leaving 6 bases of the junction unmatched. The CDR3 sequence is 15 residues long. Only in-frame clones appear in the TCRdb table, and some are missing; sequencing was by immunoSEQ multiplex PCR. This table holds roughly 680,000 clones, just under 75% found once. Investigators divided CD4+ cells into CD45RA+ naive and CD45RA-negative memory subsets. On this clone itself: Its antigen is undetermined.

The TCR originated in a woman in her 30s in good health. Specimen: memory CD4+ T cells sorted from blood. Subset denoted: CD45RA-negative fraction. The chain couples TRBV2 to TRBJ2-1; the match to TRBD2 covers 11 bases. The CDR3 sequence is CASSALAGGPNEQFF. In DNA, the CDR3 is TGTGCCAGCAGTGCTCTAGCGGGAGGCCCGAATGAGCAGTTCTTC.